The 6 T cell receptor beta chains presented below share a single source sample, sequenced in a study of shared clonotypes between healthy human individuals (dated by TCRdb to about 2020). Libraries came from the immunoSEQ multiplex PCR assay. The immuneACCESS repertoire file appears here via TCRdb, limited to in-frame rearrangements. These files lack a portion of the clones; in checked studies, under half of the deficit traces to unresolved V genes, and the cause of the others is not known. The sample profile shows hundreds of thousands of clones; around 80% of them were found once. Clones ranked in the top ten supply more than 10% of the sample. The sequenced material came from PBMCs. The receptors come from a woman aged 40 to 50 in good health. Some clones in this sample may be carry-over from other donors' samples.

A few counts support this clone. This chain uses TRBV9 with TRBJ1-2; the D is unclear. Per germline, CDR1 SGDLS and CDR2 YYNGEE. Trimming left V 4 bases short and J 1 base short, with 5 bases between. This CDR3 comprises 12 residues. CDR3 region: CASSPLNYGYTF. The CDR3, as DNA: TGTGCCAGCAGCCCACTTAACTATGGCTACACCTTC.

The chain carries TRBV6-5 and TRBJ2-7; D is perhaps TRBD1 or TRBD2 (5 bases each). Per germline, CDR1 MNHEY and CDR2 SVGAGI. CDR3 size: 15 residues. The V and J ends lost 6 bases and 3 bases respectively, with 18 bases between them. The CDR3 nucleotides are TGTGCCAGCAGAAGGGACGGCCAGGGAATCTACGAGCAGTACTTC. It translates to CASRRDGQGIYEQYF.

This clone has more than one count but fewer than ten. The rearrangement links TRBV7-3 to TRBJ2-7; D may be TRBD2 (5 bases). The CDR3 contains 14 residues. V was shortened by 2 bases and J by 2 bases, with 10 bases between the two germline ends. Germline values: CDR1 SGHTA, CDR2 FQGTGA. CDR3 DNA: TGTGCCAGCAGCTTAGGAGGTCGGGCCTACGAGCAGTACTTC. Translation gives CASSLGGRAYEQYF.

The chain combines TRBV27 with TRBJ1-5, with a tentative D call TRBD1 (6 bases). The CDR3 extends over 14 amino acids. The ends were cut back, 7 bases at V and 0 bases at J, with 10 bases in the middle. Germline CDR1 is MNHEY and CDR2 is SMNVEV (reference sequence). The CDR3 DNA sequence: TGTGCCAGCAAACAGGGTTATAGCAATCAGCCCCAGCATTTT. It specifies CASKQGYSNQPQHF.

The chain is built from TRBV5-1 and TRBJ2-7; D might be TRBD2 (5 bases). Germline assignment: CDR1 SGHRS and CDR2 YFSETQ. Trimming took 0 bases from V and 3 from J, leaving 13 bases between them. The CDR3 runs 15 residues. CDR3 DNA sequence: TGCGCCAGCAGCTTGGAGGCGGGTCTCTACTACGAGCAGTACTTC. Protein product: CASSLEAGLYYEQYF.

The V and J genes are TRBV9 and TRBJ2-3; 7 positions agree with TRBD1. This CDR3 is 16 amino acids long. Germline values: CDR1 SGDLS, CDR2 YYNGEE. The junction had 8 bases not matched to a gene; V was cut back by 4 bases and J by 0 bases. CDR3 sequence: CASSLTGVPSTDTQYF. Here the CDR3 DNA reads TGTGCCAGCAGCCTTACAGGGGTACCTAGCACAGATACGCAGTATTTT.